The present TCR beta chain was sequenced within a study of neoadjuvant anti-PD-1 for oral cavity cancer. Background on the study: Patients mostly received three to four biweekly nivolumab doses at 3 mg/kg before surgery. Patients without progression got a fourth dose around day 43.

Most PBMC samples had around 480 ng input DNA in six replicates. Some clones are missing from TCRdb's copy, which holds only in-frame ones; the method was immunoSEQ multiplex PCR. Here the sample spans just over 65,000 clones, approximately 81% being singletons. Germline CDR1 SGHTA, CDR2 FQGTGA. Trimming at V came to 5 bases and at J to 9 bases, leaving 7 bases not matched to a gene. The CDR3 is 13 amino acids. Time point here: after neoadjuvant nivolumab, at surgical resection. The patients had HPV-negative, locally advanced oral cavity squamous cell carcinoma. The chain employs TRBV7-3 and TRBJ2-1; 7 nucleotides agree with TRBD2. The receptor's source is a person aged 35 to 85 with oral cavity squamous cell carcinoma. The specimen was PBMCs, collected after nivolumab (anti-PD-1) treatment. CDR3 nucleotide sequence: TGTGCCAGCAGCCCCCGGGGGGAGGGTGAGCAGTTCTTC. This encodes CASSPRGEGEQFF.